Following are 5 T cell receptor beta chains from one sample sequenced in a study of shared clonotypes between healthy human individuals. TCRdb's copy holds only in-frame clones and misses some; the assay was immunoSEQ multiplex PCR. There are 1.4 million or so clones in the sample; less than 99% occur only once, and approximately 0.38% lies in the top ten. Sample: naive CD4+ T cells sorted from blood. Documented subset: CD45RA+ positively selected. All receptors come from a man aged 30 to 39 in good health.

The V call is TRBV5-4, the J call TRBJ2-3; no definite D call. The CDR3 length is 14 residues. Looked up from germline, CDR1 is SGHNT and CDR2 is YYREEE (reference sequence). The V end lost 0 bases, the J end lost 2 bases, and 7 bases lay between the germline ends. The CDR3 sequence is CASSLATPTDTQYF. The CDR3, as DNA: TGTGCCAGCAGCTTGGCAACCCCCACAGATACGCAGTATTTT.

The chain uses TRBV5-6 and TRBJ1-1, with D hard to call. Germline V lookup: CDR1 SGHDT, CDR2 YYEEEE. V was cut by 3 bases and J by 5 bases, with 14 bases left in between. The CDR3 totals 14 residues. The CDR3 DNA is TGTGCCAGCAGCTCGTGGCAGCCGGTGACTGAAGCTTTCTTT. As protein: CASSSWQPVTEAFF.

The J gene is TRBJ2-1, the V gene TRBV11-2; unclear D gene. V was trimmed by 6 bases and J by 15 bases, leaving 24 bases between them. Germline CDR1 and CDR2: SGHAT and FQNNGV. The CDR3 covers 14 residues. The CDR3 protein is CASRARREPSPSFF. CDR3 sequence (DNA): TGTGCCAGCAGAGCCCGGCGTGAGCCCAGTCCTTCGTTCTTC.

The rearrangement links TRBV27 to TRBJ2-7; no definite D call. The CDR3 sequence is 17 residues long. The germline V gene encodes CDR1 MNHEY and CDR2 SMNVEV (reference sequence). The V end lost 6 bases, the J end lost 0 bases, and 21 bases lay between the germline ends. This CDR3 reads CASSYERGVGASYEQYF. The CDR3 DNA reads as TGTGCCAGCAGCTATGAACGTGGTGTTGGAGCCTCCTACGAGCAGTACTTC.

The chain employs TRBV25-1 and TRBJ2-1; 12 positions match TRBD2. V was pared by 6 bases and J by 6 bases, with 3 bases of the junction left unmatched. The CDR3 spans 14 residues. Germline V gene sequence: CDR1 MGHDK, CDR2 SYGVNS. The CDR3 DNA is TGTGCCAGCAGGGTGACTAGCGGGAGCAATGAGCAGTTCTTC. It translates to CASRVTSGSNEQFF.